The clone carrying this T cell receptor (beta chain) turned up a few times. Its specificity is unknown. These data belong to a study of T cell repertoires in cytomegalovirus infection. Overall study context: CMV infection and matching HLA type were both indicated by public TCR beta signatures. Whole-study results and caveats: The ex vivo response showed dominance by HLA-C-restricted CMV-specific TCR beta clonotypes.

Trimming took off 7 bases at V and 0 bases at J, with 12 bases between the two ends. The CDR3 runs 14 residues. CDR1 and CDR2 (germline): MDHEN, SYDVKM. Using its own MiXCR run on the reads, TCRdb lists one record per CDR3 protein. The table shows 550,000 to 700,000 distinct CDR3 sequences, with approximately 40% occurring only once. The sample was cultured PBMCs, taken from culture after CMV antigen stimulation. The chain is built from TRBV28 and TRBJ1-1; D is perhaps TRBD1 (5 bases). This TCR came from a human donor in good health (CMV status not recorded). Some clones in this sample may be carry-over from other donors' samples. The DNA for the CDR3 is TGTGCCAGCACCATCGACAGTCTGAACACTGAAGCTTTCTTT. It translates to CASTIDSLNTEAFF. Drawing the rest from reference TRBV28 and TRBJ1-1, the complete variable domain is DVKVTQSSRYLVKRTGEKVFLECVQDMDHENMFWYRQDPGLGLRLIYFSYDVKMKEKGDIPEGYSVSREKKERFSLILESASTNQTSMYLCASTIDSLNTEAFFGQGTRLTVV.